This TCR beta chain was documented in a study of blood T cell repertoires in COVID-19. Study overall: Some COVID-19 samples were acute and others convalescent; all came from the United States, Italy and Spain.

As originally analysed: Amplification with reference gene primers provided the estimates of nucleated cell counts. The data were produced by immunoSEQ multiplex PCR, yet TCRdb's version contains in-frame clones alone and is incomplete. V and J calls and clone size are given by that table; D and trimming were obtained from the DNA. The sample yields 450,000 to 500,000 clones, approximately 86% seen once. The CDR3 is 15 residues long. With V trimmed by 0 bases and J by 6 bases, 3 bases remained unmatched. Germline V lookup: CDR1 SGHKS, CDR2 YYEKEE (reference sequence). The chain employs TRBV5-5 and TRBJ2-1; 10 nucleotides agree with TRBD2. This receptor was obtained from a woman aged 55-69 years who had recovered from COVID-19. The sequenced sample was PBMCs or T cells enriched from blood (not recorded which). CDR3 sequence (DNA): TGTGCCAGCAGCTTGGAAAGCGGGGGGGTCAATGAGCAGTTCTTC. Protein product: CASSLESGGVNEQFF.